The 15 T cell receptor beta chains in this list originate from one sample, sequenced in a study of T cell repertoires in cytomegalovirus infection. TCRdb analysed the reads with MiXCR anew, one entry per CDR3 protein. This sample has about 830,000 distinct CDR3 sequences, with about 33% found just once. These TCRs' antigens remain unknown. Sample: cultured CD8+ T cells from PBMCs, taken from culture after CMV antigen stimulation. These receptor sequences come from a human donor in good health (CMV status not recorded). Some clones in this sample may be carry-over from other donors' samples.

This clonotype has just one count. This chain uses TRBV7-9 with TRBJ2-7; D gene uncertain. The ends were cut back, 5 bases at V and 2 bases at J, with 16 bases in the middle. The CDR3 runs to 15 residues. Germline CDR1 reads SEHNR; CDR2 reads FQNEAQ (reference sequence). The CDR3, as DNA: TGTGCCAGCAGCGATAGGAACTTCCCTCCCTACGAGCAGTACTTC. This codes for CASSDRNFPPYEQYF.

The V call is TRBV5-6, the J call TRBJ2-7; the D call may be TRBD1 or TRBD2 (5 bases each). Per the germline V gene, CDR1 is SGHDT and CDR2 is YYEEEE. The germline V and J ends were trimmed by 0 bases and 6 bases, with 10 bases remaining between them. The CDR3 is 13 residues long. The DNA of the CDR3 is TGTGCCAGCAGCTTGGGGGTGGGGACCGAGCAGTACGTC. This gives the protein CASSLGVGTEQYV.

This chain links TRBV2 with TRBJ2-2; D gene unclear. The germline V gene has CDR1 SNHLY and CDR2 FYNNEI. The CDR3 consists of 17 residues. The V end was cut by 7 bases, the J end by 0 bases, with 18 bases between. CDR3 nucleotide sequence: TGTGCCAGCACCCTCAGTGGGTGGGCGTCGAACACCGGGGAGCTGTTTTTT. Amino acids: CASTLSGWASNTGELFF.

Details on this clonotype: One end of the junction varies from germline; a read error may be responsible. CDR3 sequence (DNA): TGTGCCAGCACCTTAGCGGGGGCAGCCAATGATCAGTTCTTC. As protein: CASTLAGAANDQFF. The J gene is TRBJ2-1, the V gene TRBV7-8; 9 nucleotides agree with TRBD2. The germline V gene has CDR1 SGHVS and CDR2 FQNEAQ. The CDR3 runs 14 residues.

The chain is built from TRBV7-2 and TRBJ2-7; 10 positions agree with TRBD1. The CDR3 contains 16 residues. The V and J ends lost 0 bases and 5 bases, in that order; junction bases with no gene match: 7. Germline V gives CDR1 SGHTA, CDR2 FQGNSA. The CDR3 is CASSLAQTGGSNEQYF. CDR3 sequence (DNA): TGTGCCAGCAGCTTAGCTCAGACAGGGGGCTCTAACGAGCAGTACTTC.

Only a few counts were recorded for this clonotype. The V gene is TRBV7-9, the J gene TRBJ2-1, with D tentatively TRBD2 (5 bases). Germline-derived CDR1 and CDR2 are SEHNR and FQNEAQ (reference sequence). The CDR3 loop spans 19 amino acids. The V end was cut by 4 bases, the J end by 0 bases, with 22 bases between. The CDR3 loop is CASSSPEDFPENSYNEQFF. In nucleotides, the CDR3 is TGTGCCAGCAGCTCACCAGAGGACTTTCCAGAAAACTCCTACAATGAGCAGTTCTTC.

This clonotype was counted many times. The genes are TRBV6-2 or TRBV6-3 and TRBJ2-3; D unclear. CDR3 size: 12 residues. V was pared by 7 bases and J by 2 bases, with 7 bases between. The germline V gene has CDR1 MNHEY and CDR2 SVGEGT. The CDR3: CASTDDTDTQYF. The CDR3 nucleotides are TGTGCCAGCACCGATGACACAGATACGCAGTATTTT.

This clonotype was counted many times. The chain recombines TRBV7-2 with TRBJ2-1; D remains unclear. V lost 2 bases to trimming and J lost 0 bases, with 8 bases between them. CDR3 length equals 15 residues. Germline CDR1 SGHTA, CDR2 FQGNSA. CDR3 sequence reads: CASSLSLLSYNEQFF. CDR3 DNA: TGTGCCAGCAGCTTAAGTCTACTCTCCTACAATGAGCAGTTCTTC. Full variable domain (rest looked up from reference TRBV7-2 and TRBJ2-1): GAGVSQSPSNKVTEKGKDVELRCDPISGHTALYWYRQSLGQGLEFLIYFQGNSAPDKSGLPSDRFSAERTGGSVSTLTIQRTQQEDSAVYLCASSLSLLSYNEQFFGPGTRLTVL.

The gene calls are TRBV29-1 and TRBJ2-1; 11 positions match TRBD2. The germline gives CDR1 SQVTM, CDR2 ANQGSEA. Losses at the gene ends were 2 bases for V and 5 bases for J; bases not matched to a gene: 8. The CDR3 spans 16 residues. The CDR3: CSVEFSGGGLDNEQFF. In DNA, the CDR3 is TGCAGCGTTGAATTTAGCGGGGGGGGCTTGGACAATGAGCAGTTCTTC.

This sequence joins TRBV27 and TRBJ1-5, with D unclear. V lost 5 bases to trimming and J lost 9 bases, with 11 bases between them. The CDR3 has 12 residues. Germline V gene data show CDR1 as MNHEY and CDR2 as SMNVEV (reference sequence). The DNA of the CDR3 is TGTGCCAGCAGTGTGGGTTGGGGGCCCCAGCATTTT. Residues: CASSVGWGPQHF.

This clonotype appeared a few times. The gene calls are TRBV10-2 and TRBJ2-3; D is uncertain. Trimming removed 7 bases from V and 1 base from J, with 21 bases in between. Germline CDR1 is WSHSY and CDR2 is SAAADI. This CDR3 comprises 17 residues. In DNA form, the CDR3 reads TGCGCCAGCACCGACATAAGACGGCGGCAAGGCACAGATACGCAGTATTTT. It codes for CASTDIRRRQGTDTQYF.

This clonotype was counted between two and nine times. The chain recombines TRBV27 with TRBJ1-2, with 10 bases identical to TRBD1. The CDR3 runs to 15 residues. Germline CDR1 MNHEY, CDR2 SMNVEV (reference sequence). With 4 bases clipped from V and 10 bases from J, the junction kept 12 bases outside the gene matches. CDR3 sequence: CASSSSAGTGEYYTF. CDR3 nucleotides: TGTGCCAGCAGTTCCTCCGCCGGGACAGGGGAGTACTACACCTTC.

This clonotype showed up just a few times. J is TRBJ2-3 and V is TRBV10-3, with 10 nucleotides matching TRBD1. The trim removed 8 bases at V and 2 bases at J, leaving 7 bases unmatched. The CDR3 is made up of 15 amino acids. Germline CDR1 ENHRY, CDR2 SYGVKD. CDR3 DNA: TGTGCCATCTCGGGGACAGGGGCGACCACAGATACGCAGTATTTT. Its translation is CAISGTGATTDTQYF.

The table lists this clonotype with a few counts. The chain is built from TRBV7-2 and TRBJ1-5, with D tentatively TRBD1 (5 bases). V was clipped by 4 bases and J by 7 bases, with 14 bases between them. Germline CDR1 and CDR2: SGHTA and FQGNSA. The CDR3 extends over 14 amino acids. For the CDR3, the DNA is TGTGCCAGCAGCTCCCTGGGACCAGGGCAGCCCCAGCATTTT. Translating it yields CASSSLGPGQPQHF.

V gene TRBV7-6 combines with J gene TRBJ2-1, with TRBD2 matching 11 bases. V gave up 4 bases and J gave up 5 bases; unmatched junction bases: 7. Per germline, CDR1 SGHVS and CDR2 FNYEAQ. The CDR3 covers 16 residues. CDR3 nucleotides: TGTGCCAGCAGCTCCTCAGCTAGCGGGGGGAACAATGAGCAGTTCTTC. Protein sequence: CASSSSASGGNNEQFF.